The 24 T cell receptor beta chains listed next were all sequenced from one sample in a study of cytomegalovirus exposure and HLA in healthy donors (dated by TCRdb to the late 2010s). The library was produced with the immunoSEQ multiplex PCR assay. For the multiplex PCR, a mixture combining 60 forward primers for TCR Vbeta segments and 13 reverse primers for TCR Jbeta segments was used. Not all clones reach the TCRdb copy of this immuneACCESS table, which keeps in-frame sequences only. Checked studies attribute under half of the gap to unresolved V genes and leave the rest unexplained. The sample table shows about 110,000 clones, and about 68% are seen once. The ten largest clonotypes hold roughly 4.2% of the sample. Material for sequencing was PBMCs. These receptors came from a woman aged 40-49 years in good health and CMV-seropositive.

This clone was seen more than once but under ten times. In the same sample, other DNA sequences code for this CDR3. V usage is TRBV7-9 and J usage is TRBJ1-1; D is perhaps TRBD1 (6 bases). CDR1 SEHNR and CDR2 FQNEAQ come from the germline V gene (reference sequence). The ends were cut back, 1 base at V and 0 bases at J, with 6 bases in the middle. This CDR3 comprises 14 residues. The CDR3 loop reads CASSLGQVNTEAFF. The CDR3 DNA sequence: TGTGCCAGCAGCTTAGGACAGGTGAACACTGAAGCTTTCTTT.

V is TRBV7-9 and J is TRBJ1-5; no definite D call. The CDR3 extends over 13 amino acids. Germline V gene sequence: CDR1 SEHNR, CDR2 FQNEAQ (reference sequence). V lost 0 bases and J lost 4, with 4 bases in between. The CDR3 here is CASSLAPNQPQHF. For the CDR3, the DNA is TGTGCCAGCAGCTTAGCCCCTAATCAGCCCCAGCATTTT.

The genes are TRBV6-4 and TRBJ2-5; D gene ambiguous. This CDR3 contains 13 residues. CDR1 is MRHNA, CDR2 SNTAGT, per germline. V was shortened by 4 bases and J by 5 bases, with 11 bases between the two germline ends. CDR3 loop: CASSARFGETQYF. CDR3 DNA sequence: TGTGCCAGCAGTGCCCGGTTCGGGGAGACCCAGTACTTC.

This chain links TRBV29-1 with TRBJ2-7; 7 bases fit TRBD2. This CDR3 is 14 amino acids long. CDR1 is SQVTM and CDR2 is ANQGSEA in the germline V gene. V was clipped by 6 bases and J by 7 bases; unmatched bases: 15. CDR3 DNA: TGCAGCGTAGAAACTACTAGCGTCCGGCGGGAGCAGTACTTC. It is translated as CSVETTSVRREQYF.

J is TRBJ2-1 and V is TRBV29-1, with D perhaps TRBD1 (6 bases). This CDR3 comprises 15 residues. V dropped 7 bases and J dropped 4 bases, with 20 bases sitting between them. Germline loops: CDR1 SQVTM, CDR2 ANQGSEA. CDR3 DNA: TGCAGCGCAGAAGAGGACAGTGAGGGTTACAATGAGCAGTTCTTC. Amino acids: CSAEEDSEGYNEQFF.

CDR3 region: CASSLTGATVNQPQHF. The CDR3 DNA is TGTGCCAGCAGCTTGACAGGGGCCACCGTTAATCAGCCCCAGCATTTT. This sequence joins TRBV5-6 and TRBJ1-5; 7 positions match TRBD1. CDR1 is SGHDT and CDR2 is YYEEEE in the germline V gene. The trim removed 1 base at V and 4 bases at J, leaving 8 bases unmatched. The CDR3 spans 16 residues.

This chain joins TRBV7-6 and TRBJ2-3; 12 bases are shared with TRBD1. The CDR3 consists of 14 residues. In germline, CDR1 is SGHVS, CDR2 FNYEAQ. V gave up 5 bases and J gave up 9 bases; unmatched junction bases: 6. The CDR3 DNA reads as TGTGCCAGCAGCGCCGGGACAGGGGGCCGGACGCAGTATTTT. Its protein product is CASSAGTGGRTQYF.

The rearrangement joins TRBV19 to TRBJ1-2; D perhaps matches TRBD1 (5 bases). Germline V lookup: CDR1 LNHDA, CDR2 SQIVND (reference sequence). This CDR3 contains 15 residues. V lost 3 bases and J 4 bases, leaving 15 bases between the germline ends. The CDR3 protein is CASSIGGYSGYGYTF. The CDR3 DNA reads TGTGCCAGTAGTATCGGGGGATATTCAGGCTATGGCTACACCTTC.

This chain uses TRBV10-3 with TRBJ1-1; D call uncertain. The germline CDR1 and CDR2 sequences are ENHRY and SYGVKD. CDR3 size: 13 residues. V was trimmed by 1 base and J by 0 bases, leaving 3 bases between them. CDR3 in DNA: TGTGCCATCAGTGAGTTAGTGAACACTGAAGCTTTCTTT. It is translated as CAISELVNTEAFF.

CDR3 sequence: CASSPRKGGVREAFF. The CDR3 DNA reads as TGTGCCAGCTCACCACGAAAAGGGGGGGTCCGTGAAGCTTTCTTT. This chain links TRBV18 with TRBJ1-1; D is perhaps TRBD1 (6 bases). V was cut by 1 base and J by 7 bases, with 16 bases left in between. This CDR3 has 15 residues. Germline loops: CDR1 KGHSH, CDR2 LQKENI.

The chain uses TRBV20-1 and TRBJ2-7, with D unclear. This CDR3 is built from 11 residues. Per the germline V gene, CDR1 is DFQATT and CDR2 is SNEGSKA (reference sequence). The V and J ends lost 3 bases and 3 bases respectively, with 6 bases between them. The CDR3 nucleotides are TGCAGTGCTAGTACTTACTACGAGCAGTACTTC. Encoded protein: CSASTYYEQYF.

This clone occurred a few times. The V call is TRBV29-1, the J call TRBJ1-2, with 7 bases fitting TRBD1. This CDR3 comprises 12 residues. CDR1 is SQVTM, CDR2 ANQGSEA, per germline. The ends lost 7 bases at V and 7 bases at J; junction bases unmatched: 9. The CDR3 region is CSASTGTVGYTF. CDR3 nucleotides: TGCAGCGCCTCGACAGGGACGGTTGGCTACACCTTC. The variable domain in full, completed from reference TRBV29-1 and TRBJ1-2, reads SAVISQKPSRDICQRGTSLTIQCQVDSQVTMMFWYRQQPGQSLTLIATANQGSEATYESGFVIDKFPISRPNLTFSTLTVSNMSPEDSSIYLCSASTGTVGYTFGSGTRLTVV.

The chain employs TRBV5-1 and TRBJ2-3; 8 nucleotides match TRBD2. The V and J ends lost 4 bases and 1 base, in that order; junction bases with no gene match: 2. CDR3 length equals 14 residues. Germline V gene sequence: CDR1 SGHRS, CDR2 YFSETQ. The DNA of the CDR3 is TGCGCCAGCAGCATGACTAGCGGCACAGATACGCAGTATTTT. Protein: CASSMTSGTDTQYF.

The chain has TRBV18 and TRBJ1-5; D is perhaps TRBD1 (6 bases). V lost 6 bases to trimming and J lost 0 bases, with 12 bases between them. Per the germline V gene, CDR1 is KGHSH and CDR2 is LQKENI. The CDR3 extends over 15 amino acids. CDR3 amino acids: CASSPGHLSNQPQHF. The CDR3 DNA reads TGTGCCAGCTCCCCGGGACATCTTAGCAATCAGCCCCAGCATTTT.

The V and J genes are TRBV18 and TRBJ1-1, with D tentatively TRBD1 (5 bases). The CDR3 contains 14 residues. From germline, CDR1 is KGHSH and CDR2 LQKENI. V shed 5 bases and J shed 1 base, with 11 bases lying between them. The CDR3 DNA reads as TGTGCCAGCTCATCGACAGATTCGAACACTGAAGCTTTCTTT. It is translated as CASSSTDSNTEAFF. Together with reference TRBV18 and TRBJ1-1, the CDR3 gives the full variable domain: NAGVMQNPRHLVRRRGQEARLRCSPMKGHSHVYWYRQLPEEGLKFMVYLQKENIIDESGMPKERFSAEFPKEGPSILRIQQVVRGDSAAYFCASSSTDSNTEAFFGQGTRLTVV.

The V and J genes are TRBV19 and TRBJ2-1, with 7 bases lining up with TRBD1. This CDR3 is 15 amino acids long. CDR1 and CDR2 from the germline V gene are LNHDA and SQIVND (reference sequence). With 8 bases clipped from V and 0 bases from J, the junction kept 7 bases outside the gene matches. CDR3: CASEPGQSSYNEQFF. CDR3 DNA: TGTGCCAGTGAACCGGGACAGAGCTCCTACAATGAGCAGTTCTTC.

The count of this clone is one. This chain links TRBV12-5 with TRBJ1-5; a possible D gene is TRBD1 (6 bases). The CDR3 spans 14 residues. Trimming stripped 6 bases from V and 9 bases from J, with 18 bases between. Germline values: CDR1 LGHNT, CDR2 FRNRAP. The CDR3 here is CASGGGGVQAPQHF. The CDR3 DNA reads TGTGCTAGTGGAGGAGGGGGGGTGCAGGCGCCCCAGCATTTT.

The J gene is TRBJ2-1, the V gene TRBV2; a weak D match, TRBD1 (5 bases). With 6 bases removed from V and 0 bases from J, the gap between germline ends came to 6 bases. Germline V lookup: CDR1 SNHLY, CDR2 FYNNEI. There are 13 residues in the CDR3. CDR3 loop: CASRDNSYNEQFF. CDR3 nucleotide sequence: TGTGCCAGCAGGGACAACTCCTACAATGAGCAGTTCTTC.

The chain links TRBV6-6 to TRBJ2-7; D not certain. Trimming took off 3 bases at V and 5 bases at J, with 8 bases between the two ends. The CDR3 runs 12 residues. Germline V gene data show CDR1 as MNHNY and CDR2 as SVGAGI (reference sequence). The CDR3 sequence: CASSYPRNEQYF. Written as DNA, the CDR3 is TGTGCCAGCAGTTATCCGAGGAACGAGCAGTACTTC.

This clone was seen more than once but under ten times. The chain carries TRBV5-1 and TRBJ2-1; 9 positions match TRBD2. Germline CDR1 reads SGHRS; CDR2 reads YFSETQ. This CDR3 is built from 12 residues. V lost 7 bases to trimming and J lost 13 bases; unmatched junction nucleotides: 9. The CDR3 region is CASGQRGVRQFF. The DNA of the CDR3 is TGCGCCAGCGGCCAGCGGGGGGTGCGTCAGTTCTTC.

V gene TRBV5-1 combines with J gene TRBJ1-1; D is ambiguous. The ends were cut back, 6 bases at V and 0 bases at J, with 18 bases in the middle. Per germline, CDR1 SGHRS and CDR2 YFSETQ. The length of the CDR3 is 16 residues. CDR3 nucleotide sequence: TGCGCCAGCAAGAGTGGGATTGGGAGCCTGAACACTGAAGCTTTCTTT. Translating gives CASKSGIGSLNTEAFF.

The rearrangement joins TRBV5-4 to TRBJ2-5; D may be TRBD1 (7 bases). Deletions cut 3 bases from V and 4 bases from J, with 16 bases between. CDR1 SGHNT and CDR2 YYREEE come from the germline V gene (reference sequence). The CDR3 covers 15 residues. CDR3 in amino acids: CASSSERAGGETQYF. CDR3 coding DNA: TGTGCCAGCAGCTCAGAGCGGGCAGGGGGAGAGACCCAGTACTTC. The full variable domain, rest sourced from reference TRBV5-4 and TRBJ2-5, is ETGVTQSPTHLIKTRGQQVTLRCSSQSGHNTVSWYQQALGQGPQFIFQYYREEENGRGNFPPRFSGLQFPNYSSELNVNALELDDSALYLCASSSERAGGETQYFGPGTRLLVL.

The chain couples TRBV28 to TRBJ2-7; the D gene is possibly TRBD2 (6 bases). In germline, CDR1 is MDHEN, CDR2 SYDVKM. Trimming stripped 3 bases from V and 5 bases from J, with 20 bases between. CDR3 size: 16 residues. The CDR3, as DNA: TGTGCCAGCAGTTTCGGGGGTACCGTGCCCCTCAACGAGCAGTACTTC. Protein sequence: CASSFGGTVPLNEQYF.

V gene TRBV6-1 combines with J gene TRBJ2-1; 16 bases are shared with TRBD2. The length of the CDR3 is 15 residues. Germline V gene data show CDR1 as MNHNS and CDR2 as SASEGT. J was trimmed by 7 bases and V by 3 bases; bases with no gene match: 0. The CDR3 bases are TGTGCCAGCAGTGAGGGACTAGCGGGAGGGAATGAGCAGTTCTTC. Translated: CASSEGLAGGNEQFF.